This T cell receptor beta chain was profiled in a study of regulatory T cells in long-lasting Graves disease. In the study overall: Graves' patients (newly diagnosed) had been on antithyroid drugs under 3 months.

CDR3 regions were amplified by Arm-PCR using iRepertoire HTBI primers to build TCR beta libraries. TCRdb called the multiplex PCR reads again in MiXCR, with one record for every CDR3 protein. The sample contains 410,000 or so distinct CDR3 sequences, more than 13% of which appear only once. Study conclusions and caveats: TRBV28, TRBJ1-2 and TRBJ2-5 emerged as the favored segments in persistent disease.

Germline V gene data show CDR1 as DFQATT and CDR2 as SNEGSKA (reference sequence). Trimming took 4 bases from V and 4 from J; bases not matched to a gene: 7. The CDR3 is 15 amino acids. Time point of the sample: newly diagnosed GD, antithyroid drugs for less than 3 months. Extracted PBMC RNA gave rise to the TCR library. This clonotype was seen repeatedly, ten times or more. Its antigen is undetermined. These same records also appear under a second study, on T cells in Graves' hyperthyroidism and ophthalmopathy. In that study: Using 13 V-J features, a model discriminated ophthalmopathy from stable hyperthyroidism.

The sequence came from a woman between 25 and 40 years old with Graves disease. Sequenced material: peripheral blood mononuclear cells (PBMCs), taken at new diagnosis, from a patient treated with antithyroid drugs. V gene TRBV20-1 combines with J gene TRBJ2-5, with TRBD2 matching 12 bases. CDR3: CSATTSGRTVETQYF. CDR3 nucleotides: TGCAGTGCTACCACTAGCGGGAGGACCGTAGAGACCCAGTACTTC.